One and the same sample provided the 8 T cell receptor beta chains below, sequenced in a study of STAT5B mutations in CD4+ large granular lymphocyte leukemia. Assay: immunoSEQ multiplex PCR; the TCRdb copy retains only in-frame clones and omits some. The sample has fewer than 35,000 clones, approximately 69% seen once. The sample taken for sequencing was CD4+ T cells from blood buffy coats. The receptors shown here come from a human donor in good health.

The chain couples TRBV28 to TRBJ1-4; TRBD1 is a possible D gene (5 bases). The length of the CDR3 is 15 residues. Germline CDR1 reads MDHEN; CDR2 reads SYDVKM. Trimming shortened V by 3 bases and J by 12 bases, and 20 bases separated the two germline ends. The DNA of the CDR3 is TGTGCCAGCAGTTTCCCGCGACTCTCAGGAGGGGAACTGTTTTTT. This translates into CASSFPRLSGGELFF.

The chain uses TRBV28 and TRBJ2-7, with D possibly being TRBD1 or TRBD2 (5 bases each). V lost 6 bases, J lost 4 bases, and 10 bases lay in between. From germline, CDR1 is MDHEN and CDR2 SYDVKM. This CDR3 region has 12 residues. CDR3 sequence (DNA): TGTGCCAGCAGCGACAGACTATACGAGCAGTACTTC. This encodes CASSDRLYEQYF.

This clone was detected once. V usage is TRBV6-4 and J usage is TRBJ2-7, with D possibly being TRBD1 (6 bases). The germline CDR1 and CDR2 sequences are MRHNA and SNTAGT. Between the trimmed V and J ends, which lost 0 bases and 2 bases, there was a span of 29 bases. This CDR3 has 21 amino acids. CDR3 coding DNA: TGTGCCAGCAGTGACTCGCAGCCTTGGGGGCACCAGGTCCCCCCTCCCTACGAGCAGTACGTC. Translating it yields CASSDSQPWGHQVPPPYEQYV.

This CDR3 is CSVQTGGAGTEAFF. The CDR3 region has the DNA TGCAGCGTCCAAACAGGGGGCGCAGGCACTGAAGCTTTCTTT. The genes are TRBV29-1 and TRBJ1-1; TRBD1 matches 9 bases. The germline V gene has CDR1 SQVTM and CDR2 ANQGSEA. The CDR3 is 14 amino acids. V shed 6 bases and J 4 bases; nucleotides not matched to a gene: 9.

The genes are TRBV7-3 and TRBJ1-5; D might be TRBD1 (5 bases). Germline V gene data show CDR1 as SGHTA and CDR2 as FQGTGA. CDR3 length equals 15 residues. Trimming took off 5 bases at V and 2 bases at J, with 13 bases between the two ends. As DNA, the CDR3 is TGTGCCAGCAGCGCCGGAGGGGTAGGCAATCAGCCCCAGCATTTT. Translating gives CASSAGGVGNQPQHF.

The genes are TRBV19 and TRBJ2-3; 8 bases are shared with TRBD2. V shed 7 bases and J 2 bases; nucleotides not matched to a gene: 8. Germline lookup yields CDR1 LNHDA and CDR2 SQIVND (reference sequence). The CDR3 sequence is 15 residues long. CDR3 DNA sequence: TGTGCCAGTACAGGATATAGCGGGGCCACAGATACGCAGTATTTT. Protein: CASTGYSGATDTQYF.

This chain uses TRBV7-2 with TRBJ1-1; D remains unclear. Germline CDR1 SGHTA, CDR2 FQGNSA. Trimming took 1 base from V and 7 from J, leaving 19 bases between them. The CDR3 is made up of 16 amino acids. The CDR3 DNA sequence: TGTGCCAGCAGCTTAGTGGGAGACGTCAGAAGCGGTGAAGCTTTCTTT. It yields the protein CASSLVGDVRSGEAFF.

The CDR3 nucleotides are TGTGCCAGCAGTTATGGCAATTACACTGAAGCTTTCTTT. Translation: CASSYGNYTEAFF. The rearrangement uses TRBV6-4 and TRBJ1-1; no clear D. The CDR3 loop spans 13 amino acids. V was clipped by 5 bases and J by 3 bases, with 10 bases between them. Germline assignment: CDR1 MRHNA and CDR2 SNTAGT.